The 14 T cell receptor beta chains in this list originate from one sample, sequenced in a study of beta chain features in type 1 diabetes. Study-level points and caveats: When Type 1 diabetes patients were examined, their TCRB CDR3s proved moderately but significantly shorter in all four CD4+ subsets.

Of the isolated RNA, all was reverse transcribed, and so the sequenced material was expressed TCRB transcripts. Using immunoSEQ multiplex PCR, the repertoire was profiled, and TCRdb retains in-frame clones only, with some absent. The sample includes 100,000 to 150,000 clones, 7% to 10% seen only once; the top ten take over 0.6%. Their specific antigens are unknown. The sample comprised central memory CD4+ T cells from blood. Receptors originate from a man aged 30-40 years with type 1 diabetes.

This clone was recorded a few times. This rearrangement joins TRBV28 to TRBJ1-2; 7 bases are a match to TRBD1. The CDR3 runs to 15 residues. Trimming took 0 bases from V and 7 from J; bases not matched to a gene: 8. The germline V gene has CDR1 MDHEN and CDR2 SYDVKM. This CDR3 is CASSLWPTGRGGYTF. The CDR3 coding sequence is TGTGCCAGCAGTTTATGGCCGACAGGGAGAGGTGGCTACACCTTC.

Only one count was recorded for this clone. V gene TRBV5-1 combines with J gene TRBJ1-2; D not certain. The CDR3 loop spans 13 amino acids. Germline V gene lookup returns CDR1 SGHRS and CDR2 YFSETQ. The V and J ends lost 2 bases and 3 bases respectively, with 8 bases between them. CDR3 residues: CASSFMGDYGYTF. The CDR3 coding sequence is TGCGCCAGCAGCTTTATGGGAGACTATGGCTACACCTTC. Complete variable domain (other parts from reference TRBV5-1 and TRBJ1-2): KAGVTQTPRYLIKTRGQQVTLSCSPISGHRSVSWYQQTPGQGLQFLFEYFSETQRNKGNFPGRFSGRQFSNSRSEMNVSTLELGDSALYLCASSFMGDYGYTFGSGTRLTVV.

The chain has TRBV11-2 and TRBJ2-2; 7 bases are a match to TRBD1. CDR3 length: 14 residues. The V gene end was trimmed by 5 bases and the J gene end by 7 bases; junction bases not matched to a gene: 7. The germline gives CDR1 SGHAT, CDR2 FQNNGV. In DNA, the CDR3 is TGTGCCAGCAGCCCCTTCCGGGACAGCGGGGAGCTGTTTTTT. Its protein is CASSPFRDSGELFF.

This clone was found a few times. This sequence joins TRBV9 and TRBJ1-1; D call uncertain. V was cut by 3 bases and J by 5 bases, with 14 bases left in between. This CDR3 comprises 14 residues. From germline, CDR1 is SGDLS and CDR2 YYNGEE. The CDR3 bases are TGTGCCAGCAGCGCCCCGGAAATCGGGACTGAAGCTTTCTTT. Protein: CASSAPEIGTEAFF.

This clone was seen more than once but under ten times. The chain uses TRBV25-1 and TRBJ2-4; TRBD1 matches at 7 bases. The CDR3 covers 14 residues. V shed 2 bases, J shed 6 bases, and the junction held 4 bases outside the gene matches. Per the germline V gene, CDR1 is MGHDK and CDR2 is SYGVNS. CDR3 residues: CASSEPAGGNIQYF. The DNA of the CDR3 is TGTGCCAGCAGTGAACCCGCAGGGGGAAACATTCAGTACTTC.

The table lists this clone with a count of one. V and J are TRBV30 and TRBJ2-5; 11 nucleotides agree with TRBD2. CDR1 is GTSNPN and CDR2 is SVGIG in the germline V gene (reference sequence). After removal of 3 bases from V and 5 bases from J, the junction contained 5 bases not matched to a gene. The CDR3 runs to 14 residues. CDR3 sequence (DNA): TGTGCCTGGAGAACTAGCGGGGGCCTTGAGACCCAGTACTTC. Encoded protein: CAWRTSGGLETQYF.

In this sample, this clone turned up a few times. Mismatch with germline at one junction end may stem from a read error. The chain recombines TRBV7-7 with TRBJ2-5; the match to TRBD2 covers 13 bases. Germline CDR1 reads SSHAT; CDR2 reads FNYEAQ (reference sequence). The length of the CDR3 is 16 residues. DNA for the CDR3: TGTGCTAGCAGCTTAGGACTAGCGGGGGTTCAAGAGACCCAGTACTTC. Translating it yields CASSLGLAGVQETQYF.

In this sample, this clone turned up many times. The chain links TRBV10-3 to TRBJ2-3; 8 bases line up with TRBD1. Losses at the gene ends were 7 bases for V and 3 bases for J; bases not matched to a gene: 3. The CDR3 extends over 13 amino acids. CDR1 and CDR2 (germline): ENHRY, SYGVKD. CDR3 bases: TGTGCCATCATGGGACAGGAGACAGATACGCAGTATTTT. Translated, it gives CAIMGQETDTQYF.

This clone was seen a handful of times. The chain links TRBV2 to TRBJ2-3, with 7 bases that match TRBD2. CDR3 length: 17 residues. V was pared by 0 bases and J by 0 bases, with 6 bases of the junction left unmatched. Germline assignment: CDR1 SNHLY and CDR2 FYNNEI. The DNA of the CDR3 is TGTGCCAGCAGTGAAGCGGCTAGCGGATCTAGCACAGATACGCAGTATTTT. Amino acid sequence: CASSEAASGSSTDTQYF.

The rearrangement joins TRBV4-2 to TRBJ2-1; 10 nucleotides line up with TRBD2. Trimming removed 4 bases from V and 7 bases from J; junction bases left unmatched: 4. Germline V gene lookup returns CDR1 LGHNA and CDR2 YNFKEQ. The CDR3 is 14 amino acids. The CDR3 loop reads CASSRLAGDNEQFF. As DNA, the CDR3 is TGTGCCAGCAGCCGTCTAGCGGGGGATAATGAGCAGTTCTTC.

This clone was observed a few times. This sequence joins TRBV6-1 and TRBJ1-2, with 9 bases aligning to TRBD1. Germline CDR1 is MNHNS and CDR2 is SASEGT. V trimming: 10 bases; J trimming: 4 bases; junction bases outside the gene matches: 7. The CDR3 is made up of 13 amino acids. CDR3 region: CATSNRGPYGYTF. For the CDR3, the DNA is TGTGCCACCAGCAACAGGGGGCCCTATGGCTACACCTTC.

This clone was seen once. The chain combines TRBV4-3 with TRBJ2-3; perhaps TRBD2 as D (5 bases). The V end lost 3 bases, the J end lost 0 bases, and 13 bases lay between the germline ends. Germline assignment: CDR1 LGHNA and CDR2 YSLEER. The CDR3 runs to 16 residues. CDR3 in amino acids: CASSQGGGESTDTQYF. The CDR3 DNA reads as TGCGCCAGCAGCCAGGGCGGAGGAGAGAGCACAGATACGCAGTATTTT.

Only a few counts were recorded for this clone. The genes are TRBV7-2 and TRBJ2-2; D not resolved. This CDR3 comprises 14 residues. V was clipped by 3 bases and J by 0 bases, with 5 bases between them. CDR1 is SGHTA and CDR2 is FQGNSA in the germline V gene. The CDR3 DNA reads TGTGCCAGCAGCTTCACATCGAACACCGGGGAGCTGTTTTTT. Protein sequence: CASSFTSNTGELFF.

The chain joins TRBV5-1 to TRBJ2-7, with D perhaps matching TRBD1 (5 bases). This CDR3 is 12 amino acids long. CDR1 and CDR2 from the germline V gene are SGHRS and YFSETQ. The V gene lost 5 bases and the J gene lost 4 bases, with 10 bases spanning the gap. CDR3 in amino acids: CASSTTGYEQYF. The CDR3 DNA is TGCGCCAGCAGTACCACAGGTTACGAGCAGTACTTC.